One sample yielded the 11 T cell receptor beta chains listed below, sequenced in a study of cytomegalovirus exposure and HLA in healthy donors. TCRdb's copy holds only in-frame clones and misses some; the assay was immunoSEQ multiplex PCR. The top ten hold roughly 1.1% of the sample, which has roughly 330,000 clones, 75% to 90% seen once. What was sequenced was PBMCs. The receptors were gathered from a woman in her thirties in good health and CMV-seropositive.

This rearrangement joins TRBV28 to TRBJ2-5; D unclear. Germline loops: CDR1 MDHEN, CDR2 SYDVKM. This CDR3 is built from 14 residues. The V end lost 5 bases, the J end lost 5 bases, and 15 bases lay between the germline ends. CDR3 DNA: TGTGCCAGCAGTAAAGCTAGTAGACCGGAGACCCAGTACTTC. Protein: CASSKASRPETQYF.

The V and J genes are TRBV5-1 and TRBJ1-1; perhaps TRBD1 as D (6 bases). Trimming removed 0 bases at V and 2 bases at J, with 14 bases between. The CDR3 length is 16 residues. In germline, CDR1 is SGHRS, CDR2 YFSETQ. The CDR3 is CASSLGRGGSNTEAFF. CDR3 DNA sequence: TGCGCCAGCAGCTTGGGCAGGGGTGGGAGCAACACTGAAGCTTTCTTT.

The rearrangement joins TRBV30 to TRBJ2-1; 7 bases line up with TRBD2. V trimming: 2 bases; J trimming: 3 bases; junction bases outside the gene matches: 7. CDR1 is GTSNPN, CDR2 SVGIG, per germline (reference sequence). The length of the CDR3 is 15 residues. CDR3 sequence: CAWSPPAGFYNEQFF. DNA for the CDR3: TGTGCCTGGAGTCCACCAGCGGGATTCTACAATGAGCAGTTCTTC. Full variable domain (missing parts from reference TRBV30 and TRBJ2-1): SQTIHQWPATLVQPVGSPLSLECTVEGTSNPNLYWYRQAAGRGLQLLFYSVGIGQISSEVPQNLSASRPQDRQFILSSKKLLLSDSGFYLCAWSPPAGFYNEQFFGPGTRLTVL.

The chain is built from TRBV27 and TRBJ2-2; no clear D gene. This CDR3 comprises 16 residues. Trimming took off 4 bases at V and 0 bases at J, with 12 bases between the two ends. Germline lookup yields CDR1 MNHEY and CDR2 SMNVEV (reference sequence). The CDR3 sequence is CASSSSVYTNTGELFF. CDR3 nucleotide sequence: TGTGCCAGCAGTTCCTCGGTTTATACGAACACCGGGGAGCTGTTTTTT.

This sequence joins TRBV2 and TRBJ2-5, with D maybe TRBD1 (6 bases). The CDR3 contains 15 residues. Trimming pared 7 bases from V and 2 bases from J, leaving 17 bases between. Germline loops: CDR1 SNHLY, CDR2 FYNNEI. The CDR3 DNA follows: TGTGCCAGCACTGTCCCGACCGGACAGCAAGAGACCCAGTACTTC. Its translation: CASTVPTGQQETQYF.

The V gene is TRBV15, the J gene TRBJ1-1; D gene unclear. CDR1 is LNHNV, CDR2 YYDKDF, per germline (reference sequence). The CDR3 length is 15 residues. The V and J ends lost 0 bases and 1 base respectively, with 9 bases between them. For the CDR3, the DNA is TGTGCCACCAGCAGAGATCGGTCAGCGAACACTGAAGCTTTCTTT. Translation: CATSRDRSANTEAFF.

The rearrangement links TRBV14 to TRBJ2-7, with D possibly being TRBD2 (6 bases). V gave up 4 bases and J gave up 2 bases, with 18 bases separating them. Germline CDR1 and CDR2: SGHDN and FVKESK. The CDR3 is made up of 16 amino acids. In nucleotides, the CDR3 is TGTGCCAGCAGCCGTCCGGAGGGACCGGGGACCTACGAGCAGTACTTC. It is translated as CASSRPEGPGTYEQYF.

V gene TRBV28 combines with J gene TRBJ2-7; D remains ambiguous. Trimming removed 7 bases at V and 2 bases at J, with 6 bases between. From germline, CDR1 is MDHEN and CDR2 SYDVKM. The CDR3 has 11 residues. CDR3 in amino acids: CASTTPYEQYF. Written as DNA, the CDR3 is TGTGCCAGCACCACCCCCTACGAGCAGTACTTC.

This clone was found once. DNA for the CDR3: TGTGCCAGCAGCATTAGGCCCACATCCTACGAGCAGTACTTC. Protein product: CASSIRPTSYEQYF. The chain is built from TRBV11-2 and TRBJ2-7; D ambiguous. With 5 bases removed from V and 1 base from J, the gap between germline ends came to 12 bases. Germline CDR1 and CDR2: SGHAT and FQNNGV. This CDR3 is 14 amino acids long.

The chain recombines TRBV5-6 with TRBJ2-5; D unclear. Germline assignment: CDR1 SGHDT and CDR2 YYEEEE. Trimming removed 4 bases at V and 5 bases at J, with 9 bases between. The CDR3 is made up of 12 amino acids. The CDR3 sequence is CASSIQPETQYF. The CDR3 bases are TGTGCCAGCAGCATACAACCGGAGACCCAGTACTTC. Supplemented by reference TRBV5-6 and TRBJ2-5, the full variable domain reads DAGVTQSPTHLIKTRGQQVTLRCSPKSGHDTVSWYQQALGQGPQFIFQYYEEEERQRGNFPDRFSGHQFPNYSSELNVNALLLGDSALYLCASSIQPETQYFGPGTRLLVL.

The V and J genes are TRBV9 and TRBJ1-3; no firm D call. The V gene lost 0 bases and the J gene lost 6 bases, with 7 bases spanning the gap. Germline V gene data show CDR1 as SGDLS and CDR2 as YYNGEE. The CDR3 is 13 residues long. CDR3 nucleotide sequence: TGTGCCAGCAGCGTAGCTCTGGAAAACACCATATATTTT. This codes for CASSVALENTIYF.